Listed here are 18 T cell receptor beta chains from one sample, sequenced in a study of CD8 T cells in ankylosing spondylitis. TCRdb fed the 5' RACE reads into MiXCR, producing one record per CDR3 protein. The sample shows approximately 150,000 distinct CDR3 sequences, 40% to 50% of them seen only once. Sequencing used synovial fluid, either unsorted or a sorted T cell fraction (not recorded which). The receptors shown here come from a male donor with ankylosing spondylitis.

The chain uses TRBV5-1 and TRBJ2-5; maybe TRBD1 (6 bases). The length of the CDR3 is 15 residues. V lost 3 bases to trimming and J lost 4 bases, with 16 bases between them. Germline values: CDR1 SGHRS, CDR2 YFSETQ. The CDR3 reads CASSSHRVFRETQYF. The CDR3 bases are TGCGCCAGCAGCTCCCACAGGGTTTTCCGAGAGACCCAGTACTTC. Full variable domain (outside the CDR3, taken from reference TRBV5-1 and TRBJ2-5): KAGVTQTPRYLIKTRGQQVTLSCSPISGHRSVSWYQQTPGQGLQFLFEYFSETQRNKGNFPGRFSGRQFSNSRSEMNVSTLELGDSALYLCASSSHRVFRETQYFGPGTRLLVL.

The chain recombines TRBV27 with TRBJ2-1; D uncertain. V lost 8 bases, J lost 6 bases, and 20 bases lay in between. There are 15 residues in the CDR3. Germline V lookup: CDR1 MNHEY, CDR2 SMNVEV (reference sequence). CDR3 in amino acids: CASQTFDDPFNEQFF. The CDR3 DNA follows: TGTGCCAGCCAAACGTTTGACGACCCATTCAATGAGCAGTTCTTC.

The chain's CDR3 is CASSYTLQGGYEQYF. CDR3 nucleotides: TGTGCCAGCAGCTATACCCTACAGGGGGGCTACGAGCAGTACTTC. The V gene is TRBV6-2 or TRBV6-3, the J gene TRBJ2-7; TRBD1 aligns across 8 bases. V shed 6 bases, J shed 3 bases, and the junction held 10 bases outside the gene matches. This CDR3 is 15 amino acids long. CDR1 is MNHEY and CDR2 is SVGEGT in the germline V gene.

The J gene is TRBJ2-2, the V gene TRBV10-3; D remains unclear. CDR1 and CDR2 (germline): ENHRY, SYGVKD. V was cut by 6 bases and J by 2 bases, with 22 bases left in between. The CDR3 sequence is 18 residues long. The CDR3: CAISVKRRQVRNTGELFF. CDR3 DNA: TGTGCCATCAGCGTCAAGAGGCGCCAGGTCCGCAACACCGGGGAGCTGTTTTTT.

This clonotype was counted between two and nine times. The DNA of the CDR3 is TGTGCCATCACCCTTTTCTTCCGGGCCCTAAATCTCACTGGAAACACCATATATTTT. The encoded protein is CAITLFFRALNLTGNTIYF. The chain uses TRBV10-3 and TRBJ1-3; D gene ambiguous. Germline loops: CDR1 ENHRY, CDR2 SYGVKD. Between the trimmed V and J ends, which lost 7 bases and 2 bases, there was a span of 27 bases. There are 19 residues in the CDR3.

The chain couples TRBV12-3 or TRBV12-4 to TRBJ2-7, with TRBD1 identical over 9 bases. This CDR3 comprises 13 residues. V shed 3 bases, J shed 11 bases, and the junction held 8 bases outside the gene matches. The CDR3 DNA reads as TGTGCCAGCAGTTTGACCACAGGGGGCGACGAGTACTTC. It specifies CASSLTTGGDEYF.

The chain is built from TRBV12-3 or TRBV12-4 and TRBJ2-5; D is unresolved. This CDR3 spans 17 amino acids. V was pared by 3 bases and J by 7 bases, with 24 bases between. For the CDR3, the DNA is TGTGCCAGCAGTTTGGACCTCTTCGCGCGGAGAACGGGGACCCAGTACTTC. Its protein product is CASSLDLFARRTGTQYF.

The chain carries TRBV6-1 and TRBJ2-1, with 9 bases that match TRBD2. Germline assignment: CDR1 MNHNS and CDR2 SASEGT. The V and J ends lost 6 bases and 2 bases, in that order; junction bases with no gene match: 14. The CDR3 has 18 residues. DNA for the CDR3: TGTGCCAGCAGGGGTCTTGGTAGTGCGGGAGGGCCCTACAATGAGCAGTTCTTC. The encoded protein is CASRGLGSAGGPYNEQFF.

The V call is TRBV7-9, the J call TRBJ1-3, with a tentative D call TRBD1 (5 bases). Germline V CDR1 and CDR2: SEHNR, FQNEAQ (reference sequence). CDR3 length: 16 residues. Trimming took off 2 bases at V and 2 bases at J, with 13 bases between the two ends. CDR3 residues: CASSLNWGGTGNTIYF. CDR3 sequence (DNA): TGTGCCAGCAGCTTAAATTGGGGGGGTACTGGAAACACCATATATTTT.

The chain links TRBV20-1 to TRBJ2-1; no definite D call. V lost 2 bases and J 10 bases, leaving 6 bases between the germline ends. CDR1 and CDR2 from the germline V gene are DFQATT and SNEGSKA (reference sequence). This CDR3 contains 10 residues. This CDR3 is CSARPREQFF. In DNA form, the CDR3 reads TGCAGTGCTAGACCGAGGGAGCAGTTCTTC.

This chain uses TRBV28 with TRBJ2-2; D is undetermined. Germline CDR1 is MDHEN and CDR2 is SYDVKM. This CDR3 region has 14 residues. Trimming stripped 10 bases from V and 3 bases from J, with 15 bases between. Written as DNA, the CDR3 is TGTGCCATCCAGAAAAGGGATCACACCGGGGAGCTGTTTTTT. Protein product: CAIQKRDHTGELFF.

V gene TRBV4-1 combines with J gene TRBJ1-1; no clear D gene. Germline assignment: CDR1 MGHRA and CDR2 YSYEKL. V shed 1 base and J shed 2 bases, with 14 bases lying between them. The CDR3 loop spans 16 amino acids. Here the CDR3 reads CASSQVSIGFNTEAFF. The CDR3 DNA reads as TGCGCCAGCAGCCAAGTTTCTATAGGGTTCAACACTGAAGCTTTCTTT.

The sample holds a few counts of this clonotype. This sequence joins TRBV29-1 and TRBJ2-3; D possibly corresponds to TRBD1 (6 bases). V was shortened by 0 bases and J by 9 bases, with 13 bases between the two germline ends. This CDR3 is 13 amino acids long. CDR1 and CDR2 (germline): SQVTM, ANQGSEA. This CDR3 reads CSVEEGQTGTQYF. The CDR3 bases are TGCAGCGTTGAAGAGGGTCAGACAGGCACGCAGTATTTT.

This chain links TRBV6-2 or TRBV6-3 with TRBJ2-2; D gene uncertain. The CDR3 covers 15 residues. From germline, CDR1 is MNHEY and CDR2 SVGEGT. Trimming removed 2 bases from V and 5 bases from J, with 12 bases in between. The CDR3 loop is CASSYRLFVTGELFF. DNA for the CDR3: TGTGCCAGCAGTTACAGGCTATTCGTGACCGGGGAGCTGTTTTTT.

This chain connects TRBV6-5 to TRBJ2-7; no clear D gene. Trimming removed 4 bases from V and 2 bases from J, with 18 bases in between. This CDR3 has 16 amino acids. Per germline, CDR1 MNHEY and CDR2 SVGAGI. CDR3: CASSLTPERTPYEQYF. In DNA form, the CDR3 reads TGTGCCAGCAGTTTAACTCCCGAACGTACCCCCTACGAGCAGTACTTC.

The chain has TRBV7-3 and TRBJ1-1; 9 nucleotides align to TRBD1. V was pared by 5 bases and J by 4 bases, with 11 bases of the junction left unmatched. There are 16 residues in the CDR3. Germline V gene sequence: CDR1 SGHTA, CDR2 FQGTGA. The CDR3, as DNA: TGTGCCAGCAGCCTAGTAAACAGGGGGCGCGGCACTGAAGCTTTCTTT. As protein: CASSLVNRGRGTEAFF.

This clonotype was found a few times. The rearrangement uses TRBV28 and TRBJ1-4, with TRBD1 identical over 8 bases. Germline CDR1 reads MDHEN; CDR2 reads SYDVKM. The CDR3 extends over 18 amino acids. J was trimmed by 0 bases and V by 4 bases; bases with no gene match: 10. CDR3 region: CASSSGQGPIATNEKLFF. CDR3 coding DNA: TGTGCCAGCAGTTCCGGACAGGGTCCCATTGCAACTAATGAAAAACTGTTTTTT.

This clonotype has just a few counts. For the CDR3, the DNA is TGCAGTGCCCCCGATCCCGAGCGGGGGGTCTACAATGAGCAGTTCTTC. It is translated as CSAPDPERGVYNEQFF. J is TRBJ2-1 and V is TRBV20-1; 9 bases are a match to TRBD2. CDR1 and CDR2 from the germline V gene are DFQATT and SNEGSKA (reference sequence). After removal of 6 bases from V and 3 bases from J, the junction contained 12 bases not matched to a gene. This CDR3 is built from 16 residues.